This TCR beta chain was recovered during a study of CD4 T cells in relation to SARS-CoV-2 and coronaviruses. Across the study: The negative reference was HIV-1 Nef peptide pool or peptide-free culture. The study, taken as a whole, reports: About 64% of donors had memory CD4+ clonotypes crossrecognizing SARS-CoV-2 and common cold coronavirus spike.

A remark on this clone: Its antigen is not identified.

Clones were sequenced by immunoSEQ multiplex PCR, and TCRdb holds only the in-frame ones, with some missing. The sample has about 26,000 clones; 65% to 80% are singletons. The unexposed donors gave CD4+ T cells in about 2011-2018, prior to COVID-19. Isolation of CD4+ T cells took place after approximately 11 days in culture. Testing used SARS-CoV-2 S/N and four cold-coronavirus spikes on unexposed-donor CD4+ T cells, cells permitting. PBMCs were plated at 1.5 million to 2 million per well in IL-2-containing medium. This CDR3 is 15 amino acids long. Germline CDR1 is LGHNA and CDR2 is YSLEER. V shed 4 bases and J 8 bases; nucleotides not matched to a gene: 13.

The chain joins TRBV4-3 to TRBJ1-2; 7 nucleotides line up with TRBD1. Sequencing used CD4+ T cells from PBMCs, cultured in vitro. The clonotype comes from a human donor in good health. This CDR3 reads CASSPSPGGGSGYTF. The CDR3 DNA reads TGCGCCAGCAGCCCATCCCCAGGGGGGGGTAGCGGCTACACCTTC.